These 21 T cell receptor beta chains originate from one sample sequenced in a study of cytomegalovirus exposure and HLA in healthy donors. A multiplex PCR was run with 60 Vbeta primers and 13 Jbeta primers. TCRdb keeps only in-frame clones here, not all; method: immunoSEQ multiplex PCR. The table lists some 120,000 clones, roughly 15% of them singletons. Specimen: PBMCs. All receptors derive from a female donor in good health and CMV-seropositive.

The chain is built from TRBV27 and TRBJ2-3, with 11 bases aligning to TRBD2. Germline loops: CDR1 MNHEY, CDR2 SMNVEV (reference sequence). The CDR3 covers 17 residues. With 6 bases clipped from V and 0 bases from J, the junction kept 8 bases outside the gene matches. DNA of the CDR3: TGTGCCAGCAGCTCCCCCGGGACTAGCGGTAGCACAGATACGCAGTATTTT. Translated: CASSSPGTSGSTDTQYF.

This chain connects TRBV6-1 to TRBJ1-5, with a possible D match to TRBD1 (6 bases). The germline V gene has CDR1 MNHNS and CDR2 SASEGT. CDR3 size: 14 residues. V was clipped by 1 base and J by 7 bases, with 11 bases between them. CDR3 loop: CASSEGGRGQPQHF. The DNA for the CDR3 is TGTGCCAGCAGTGAAGGGGGCAGGGGACAGCCCCAGCATTTT.

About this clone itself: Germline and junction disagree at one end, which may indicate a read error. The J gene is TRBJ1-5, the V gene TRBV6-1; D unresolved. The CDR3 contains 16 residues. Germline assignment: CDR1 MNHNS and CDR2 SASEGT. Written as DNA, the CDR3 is TGTGCCAGCCGTGAATGGATCGGGATATTCGATCAGCCCCAGCATTTT. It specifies CASREWIGIFDQPQHF.

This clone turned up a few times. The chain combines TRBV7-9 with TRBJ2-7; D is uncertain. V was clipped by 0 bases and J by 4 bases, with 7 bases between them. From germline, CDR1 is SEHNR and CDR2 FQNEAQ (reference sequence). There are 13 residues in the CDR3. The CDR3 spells CASSLAPGYEQYF. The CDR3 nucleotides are TGTGCCAGCAGCTTAGCCCCAGGATACGAGCAGTACTTC. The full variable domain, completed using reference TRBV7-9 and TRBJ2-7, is DTGVSQNPRHKITKRGQNVTFRCDPISEHNRLYWYRQTLGQGPEFLTYFQNEAQLEKSRLLSDRFSAERPKGSFSTLEIQRTEQGDSAMYLCASSLAPGYEQYFGPGTRLTVT.

The CDR3 region is CASSEAQTGGALKTDTQYF. Written as DNA, the CDR3 is TGTGCCAGCAGTGAAGCGCAGACAGGGGGCGCGTTGAAGACAGATACGCAGTATTTT. The chain couples TRBV6-1 to TRBJ2-3, with 10 positions matching TRBD1. This CDR3 comprises 19 residues. CDR1 is MNHNS, CDR2 SASEGT, per germline. The junction had 12 bases not matched to a gene; V was cut back by 0 bases and J by 3 bases.

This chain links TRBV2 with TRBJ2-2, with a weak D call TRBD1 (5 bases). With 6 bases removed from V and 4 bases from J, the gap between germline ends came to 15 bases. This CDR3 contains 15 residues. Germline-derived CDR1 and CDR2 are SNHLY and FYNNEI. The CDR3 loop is CASRWSTGTTGELFF. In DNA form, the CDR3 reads TGTGCCAGCAGATGGAGTACAGGTACCACCGGGGAGCTGTTTTTT.

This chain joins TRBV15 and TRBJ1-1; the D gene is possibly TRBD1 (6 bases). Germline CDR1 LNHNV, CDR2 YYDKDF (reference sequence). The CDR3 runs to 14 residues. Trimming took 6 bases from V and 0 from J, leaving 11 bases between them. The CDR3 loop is CATSSWTVNTEAFF. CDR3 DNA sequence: TGTGCCACCAGTTCCTGGACAGTGAACACTGAAGCTTTCTTT.

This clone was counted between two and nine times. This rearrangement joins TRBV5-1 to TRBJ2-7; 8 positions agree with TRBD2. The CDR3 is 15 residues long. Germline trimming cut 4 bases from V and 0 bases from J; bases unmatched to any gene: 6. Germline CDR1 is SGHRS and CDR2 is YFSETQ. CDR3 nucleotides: TGCGCCAGCAGCAGGTCCGGGACTAGCTCCTACGAGCAGTACTTC. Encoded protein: CASSRSGTSSYEQYF.

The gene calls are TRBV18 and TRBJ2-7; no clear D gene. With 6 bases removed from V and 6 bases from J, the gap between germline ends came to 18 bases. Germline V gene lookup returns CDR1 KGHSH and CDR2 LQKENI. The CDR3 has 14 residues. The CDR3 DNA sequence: TGTGCCAGCTCCTTGACCTCGGGTCAAGCCGAGCAGTACTTC. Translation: CASSLTSGQAEQYF.

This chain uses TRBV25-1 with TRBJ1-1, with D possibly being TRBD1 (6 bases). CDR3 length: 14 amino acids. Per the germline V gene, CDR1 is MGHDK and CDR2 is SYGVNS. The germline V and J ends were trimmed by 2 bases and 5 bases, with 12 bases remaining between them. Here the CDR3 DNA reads TGTGCCAGCAGTGAAGCGACAGGTAAAACTGAAGCTTTCTTT. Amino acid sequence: CASSEATGKTEAFF.

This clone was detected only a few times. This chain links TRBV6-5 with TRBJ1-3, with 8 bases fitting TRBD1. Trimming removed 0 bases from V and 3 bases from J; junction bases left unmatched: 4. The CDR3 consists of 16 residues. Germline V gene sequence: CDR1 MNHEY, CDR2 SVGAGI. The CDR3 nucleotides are TGTGCCAGCAGTTACTCGACAGGGGCGGATGGAAACACCATATATTTT. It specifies CASSYSTGADGNTIYF.

Written as DNA, the CDR3 is TGTGCCAGCAGACAGACCGGGACAGTGATCACAGATACGCAGTATTTT. It encodes CASRQTGTVITDTQYF. This chain links TRBV6-6 with TRBJ2-3, with 7 nucleotides matching TRBD1. The germline gives CDR1 MNHNY, CDR2 SVGAGI (reference sequence). CDR3 length: 16 residues. The junction had 11 bases not matched to a gene; V was cut back by 6 bases and J by 2 bases.

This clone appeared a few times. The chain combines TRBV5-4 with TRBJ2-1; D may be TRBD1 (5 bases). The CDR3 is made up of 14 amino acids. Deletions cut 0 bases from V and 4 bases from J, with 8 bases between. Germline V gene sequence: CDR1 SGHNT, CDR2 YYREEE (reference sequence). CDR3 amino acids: CASSLVQGYNEQFF. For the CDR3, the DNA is TGTGCCAGCAGCTTGGTTCAGGGATACAATGAGCAGTTCTTC.

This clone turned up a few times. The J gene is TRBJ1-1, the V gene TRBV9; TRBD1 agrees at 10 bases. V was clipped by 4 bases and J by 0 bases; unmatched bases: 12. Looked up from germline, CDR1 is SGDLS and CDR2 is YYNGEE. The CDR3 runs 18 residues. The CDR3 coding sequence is TGTGCCAGCAGCCAAGACAGGGGGCGTTCGAGCATGAACACTGAAGCTTTCTTT. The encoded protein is CASSQDRGRSSMNTEAFF.

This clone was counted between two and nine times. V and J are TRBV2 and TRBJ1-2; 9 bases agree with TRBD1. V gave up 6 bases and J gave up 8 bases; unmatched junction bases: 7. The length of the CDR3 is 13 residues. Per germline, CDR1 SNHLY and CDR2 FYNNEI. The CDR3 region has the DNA TGTGCCAGCAGGGTACAGGGGGCGGGGGGCTACACCTTC. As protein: CASRVQGAGGYTF. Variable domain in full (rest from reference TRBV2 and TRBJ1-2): EPEVTQTPSHQVTQMGQEVILRCVPISNHLYFYWYRQILGQKVEFLVSFYNNEISEKSEIFDDQFSVERPDGSNFTLKIRSTKLEDSAMYFCASRVQGAGGYTFGSGTRLTVV.

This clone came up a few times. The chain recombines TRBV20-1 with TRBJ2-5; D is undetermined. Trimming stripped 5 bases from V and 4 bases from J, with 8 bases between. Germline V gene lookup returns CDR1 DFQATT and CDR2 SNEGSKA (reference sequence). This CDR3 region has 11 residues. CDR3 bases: TGCAGTGCTGGCCTAGGAGAGACCCAGTACTTC. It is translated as CSAGLGETQYF.

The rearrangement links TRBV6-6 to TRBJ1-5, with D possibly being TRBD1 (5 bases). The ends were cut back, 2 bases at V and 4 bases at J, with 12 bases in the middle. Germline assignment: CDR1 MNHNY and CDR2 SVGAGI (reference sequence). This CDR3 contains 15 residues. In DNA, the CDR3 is TGTGCCAGCAGTTACCAGGGATTGGATAATCAGCCCCAGCATTTT. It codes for CASSYQGLDNQPQHF.

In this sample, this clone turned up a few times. CDR3 coding DNA: TGTGCCAGCAGCTTATTAGGACAGAGCTACGAGCAGTACTTC. This translates into CASSLLGQSYEQYF. The chain combines TRBV7-2 with TRBJ2-7; D is perhaps TRBD1 (6 bases). Germline V gene lookup returns CDR1 SGHTA and CDR2 FQGNSA. Trimming removed 2 bases at V and 3 bases at J, with 11 bases between. This CDR3 contains 14 residues.

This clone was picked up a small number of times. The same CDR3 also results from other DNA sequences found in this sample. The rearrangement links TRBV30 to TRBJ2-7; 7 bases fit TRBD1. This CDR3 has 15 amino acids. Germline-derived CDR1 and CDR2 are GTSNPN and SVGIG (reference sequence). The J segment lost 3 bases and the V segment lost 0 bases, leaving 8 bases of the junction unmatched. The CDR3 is CAWSVRDRPNYEQYF. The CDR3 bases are TGTGCCTGGAGTGTCCGGGACAGACCTAACTACGAGCAGTACTTC.

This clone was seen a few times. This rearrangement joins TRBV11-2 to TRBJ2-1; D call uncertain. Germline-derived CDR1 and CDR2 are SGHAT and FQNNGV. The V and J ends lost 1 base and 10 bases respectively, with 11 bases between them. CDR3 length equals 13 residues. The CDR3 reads CASSLVEEQEQFF. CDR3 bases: TGTGCCAGCAGCTTAGTAGAGGAACAAGAGCAGTTCTTC.

The CDR3 sequence: CASSQPRASEEQYF. DNA of the CDR3: TGTGCCAGCAGCCAACCCAGGGCCTCTGAGGAGCAGTACTTC. This chain connects TRBV7-6 to TRBJ2-7, with a weak D call TRBD1 (5 bases). CDR1 and CDR2 from the germline V gene are SGHVS and FNYEAQ. This CDR3 comprises 14 residues. With 5 bases removed from V and 7 bases from J, the gap between germline ends came to 18 bases. The full variable domain, completed using reference TRBV7-6 and TRBJ2-7, is GAGVSQSPRYKVTKRGQDVALRCDPISGHVSLYWYRQALGQGPEFLTYFNYEAQQDKSGLPNDRFSAERPEGSISTLTIQRTEQRDSAMYRCASSQPRASEEQYFGPGTRLTVT.